One T cell receptor (beta chain) is described in this entry. There are 12 residues in the CDR3. Trimming removed 8 bases at V and 4 bases at J, with 13 bases between. Per the germline V gene, CDR1 is SQVTM and CDR2 is ANQGSEA. These data are taken from a study of blood T cell repertoires in COVID-19. At the level of the study: Collection of acute and convalescent COVID-19 samples took place in the United States, Italy and Spain. T cells, B-cell-depleted T cells, or PBMCs supplied cDNA or gDNA.

Profiled with immunoSEQ multiplex PCR; TCRdb holds only in-frame clones, not every one. Of around 23,000 clones listed, 72% are singletons. This TCR was recovered from an elderly woman with acute or convalescent COVID-19. This chain joins TRBV29-1 and TRBJ2-3, with D maybe TRBD1 (7 bases). The sample comprised peripheral blood. CDR3 sequence reads: CSSGGMADTQYF. CDR3 in DNA: TGCAGCTCAGGGGGGATGGCAGATACGCAGTATTTT.